Below, 25 T cell receptor beta chains from the same sample are listed, as sequenced in a study of blood T cell repertoires in COVID-19. The repertoire was sequenced with immunoSEQ multiplex PCR; TCRdb's copy has only in-frame clones and lacks some. The sample shows 150,000 to 200,000 clones, 88% of them seen only once. Sequencing was performed on PBMCs or T cells enriched from blood (not recorded which). These receptors were collected from a woman between 18 and 29 years old who had recovered from COVID-19.

The rearrangement links TRBV7-8 to TRBJ2-3, with D possibly being TRBD1 (5 bases). The CDR3 spans 14 residues. Germline-derived CDR1 and CDR2 are SGHVS and FQNEAQ. Trimming removed 7 bases from V and 0 bases from J, with 11 bases in between. CDR3 sequence (DNA): TGTGCCAGCACCAAGGGGCGGAGCACAGATACGCAGTATTTT. This encodes CASTKGRSTDTQYF.

This rearrangement joins TRBV28 to TRBJ2-7; the match to TRBD1 covers 8 bases. J lost 4 bases, V lost 7 bases, and 9 bases had no gene match. Germline CDR1 is MDHEN and CDR2 is SYDVKM. The CDR3 covers 14 residues. The CDR3 DNA reads TGTGCCAGCATCCAGGGGGCTAGAACTTACGAGCAGTACTTC. Translated: CASIQGARTYEQYF.

The chain combines TRBV28 with TRBJ2-3; TRBD2 aligns across 12 bases. Germline V gene sequence: CDR1 MDHEN, CDR2 SYDVKM. The CDR3 length is 18 residues. The J segment lost 0 bases and the V segment lost 2 bases, leaving 6 bases of the junction unmatched. CDR3 amino acids: CASSLGLAGGPSTDTQYF. The CDR3 DNA sequence: TGTGCCAGCAGTTTAGGGCTAGCGGGGGGGCCGAGCACAGATACGCAGTATTTT.

This clone was counted a few times. The V gene is TRBV7-9, the J gene TRBJ1-2; 11 bases line up with TRBD1. The V and J ends lost 3 bases and 8 bases, in that order; junction bases with no gene match: 2. The CDR3 has 13 residues. Germline CDR1 and CDR2: SEHNR and FQNEAQ (reference sequence). The CDR3 sequence: CASSLDRGQGYTF. DNA for the CDR3: TGTGCCAGCAGCTTGGACAGGGGGCAGGGCTACACCTTC. The complete variable domain, with remaining parts taken from reference TRBV7-9 and TRBJ1-2, reads DTGVSQNPRHKITKRGQNVTFRCDPISEHNRLYWYRQTLGQGPEFLTYFQNEAQLEKSRLLSDRFSAERPKGSFSTLEIQRTEQGDSAMYLCASSLDRGQGYTFGSGTRLTVV.

V and J are TRBV3-1 (or the pseudogene TRBV3-2) and TRBJ1-2; 10 bases agree with TRBD1. In germline, CDR1 is LGHDT, CDR2 YNNKEL (reference sequence). CDR3 length: 16 amino acids. V was clipped by 4 bases and J by 3 bases; unmatched bases: 8. CDR3 sequence reads: CASSPRDRGGDYGYTF. The CDR3 nucleotides read TGTGCCAGCAGCCCCCGGGACAGGGGAGGGGACTATGGCTACACCTTC.

The chain employs TRBV7-8 and TRBJ2-7; TRBD2 matches at 13 bases. The V gene's germline CDR1 is SGHVS and CDR2 FQNEAQ. J was trimmed by 5 bases and V by 5 bases; bases with no gene match: 18. The CDR3 is 19 amino acids. The CDR3 loop reads CASSVPGTSGTKVHDEQYF. CDR3 DNA sequence: TGTGCCAGCAGCGTGCCCGGGACTAGCGGGACGAAAGTCCACGACGAGCAGTACTTC.

The CDR3 here is CASSLLNRRKLLNTEAFF. The DNA for the CDR3 is TGTGCCAGCAGCTTACTAAATAGGCGGAAACTCTTGAACACTGAAGCTTTCTTT. The J gene is TRBJ1-1, the V gene TRBV7-6, with D hard to call. The length of the CDR3 is 18 residues. CDR1 is SGHVS and CDR2 is FNYEAQ in the germline V gene. The V and J ends lost 2 bases and 0 bases respectively, with 19 bases between them. Full variable domain (rest looked up from reference TRBV7-6 and TRBJ1-1): GAGVSQSPRYKVTKRGQDVALRCDPISGHVSLYWYRQALGQGPEFLTYFNYEAQQDKSGLPNDRFSAERPEGSISTLTIQRTEQRDSAMYRCASSLLNRRKLLNTEAFFGQGTRLTVV.

The rearrangement uses TRBV27 and TRBJ1-1; TRBD1 agrees at 12 bases. With V trimmed by 5 bases and J by 11 bases, 9 bases remained unmatched. There are 14 residues in the CDR3. Germline CDR1 reads MNHEY; CDR2 reads SMNVEV (reference sequence). This CDR3 is CASSPPGQGAHAFF. The DNA of the CDR3 is TGTGCCAGCAGTCCTCCGGGACAGGGGGCTCATGCTTTCTTT.

The chain combines TRBV11-2 with TRBJ2-2; D unclear. Germline V CDR1 and CDR2: SGHAT, FQNNGV. The CDR3 loop spans 13 amino acids. V lost 4 bases and J 8 bases, leaving 11 bases between the germline ends. CDR3 coding DNA: TGTGCCAGCAGCTCTATCCCAGGTGGGGAGCTGTTTTTT. Amino acids: CASSSIPGGELFF.

The rearrangement joins TRBV7-8 to TRBJ2-1, with 10 bases lining up with TRBD2. This CDR3 region has 21 residues. V gave up 5 bases and J gave up 0 bases; unmatched junction bases: 19. Germline V gives CDR1 SGHVS, CDR2 FQNEAQ. DNA for the CDR3: TGTGCCAGCAGCGGAAGCCGGGGGGGAACTAGCGGGGCCGTCTCCTACAATGAGCAGTTCTTC. Residues: CASSGSRGGTSGAVSYNEQFF.

This clone was detected only a few times. CDR3 sequence: CASSQVGSANEKLFF. The CDR3 DNA reads as TGTGCCAGCAGTCAAGTAGGCAGCGCTAATGAAAAACTGTTTTTT. J is TRBJ1-4 and V is TRBV28; D unresolved. Per the germline V gene, CDR1 is MDHEN and CDR2 is SYDVKM. The V gene lost 5 bases and the J gene lost 3 bases, with 13 bases spanning the gap. The CDR3 totals 15 residues.

The chain joins TRBV18 to TRBJ1-2; a possible D gene is TRBD1 (5 bases). V lost 6 bases and J lost 2, with 13 bases in between. This CDR3 is 14 amino acids long. The germline V gene encodes CDR1 KGHSH and CDR2 LQKENI. The CDR3 DNA reads as TGTGCCAGCTCCCCAAAGACAGAAAACTATGGCTACACCTTC. Translating gives CASSPKTENYGYTF. The full variable domain, with the rest looked up from reference TRBV18 and TRBJ1-2, is NAGVMQNPRHLVRRRGQEARLRCSPMKGHSHVYWYRQLPEEGLKFMVYLQKENIIDESGMPKERFSAEFPKEGPSILRIQQVVRGDSAAYFCASSPKTENYGYTFGSGTRLTVV.

The genes are TRBV27 and TRBJ1-1; perhaps TRBD1 as D (6 bases). The germline V and J ends were trimmed by 6 bases and 3 bases, with 20 bases remaining between them. The CDR3 has 16 residues. CDR1 is MNHEY and CDR2 is SMNVEV in the germline V gene (reference sequence). The chain's CDR3 is CASSATFRGMDTEAFF. DNA for the CDR3: TGTGCCAGCAGCGCGACATTCAGGGGAATGGACACTGAAGCTTTCTTT.

The genes are TRBV6-5 and TRBJ1-4; TRBD1 agrees at 7 bases. The CDR3 is made up of 14 amino acids. The V gene end was trimmed by 2 bases and the J gene end by 8 bases; junction bases not matched to a gene: 5. Germline-derived CDR1 and CDR2 are MNHEY and SVGAGI. In DNA form, the CDR3 reads TGTGCCAGCAGTTACGTCGGGACAGCCGAAAAACTGTTTTTT. Its protein product is CASSYVGTAEKLFF.

This chain connects TRBV6-1 to TRBJ2-7; tentatively, D is TRBD2 (7 bases). The germline V gene has CDR1 MNHNS and CDR2 SASEGT. The V end was cut by 0 bases, the J end by 1 base, with 13 bases between. The CDR3 runs to 16 residues. The CDR3 loop reads CASSEAGGGSSYEQYF. In nucleotides, the CDR3 is TGTGCCAGCAGTGAAGCCGGCGGGGGCAGTTCCTACGAGCAGTACTTC.

This CDR3 is CASSPTGGKLFF. The CDR3 coding sequence is TGTGCCAGTAGTCCGACAGGGGGGAAACTGTTTTTT. The genes are TRBV19 and TRBJ1-4, with TRBD1 identical over 9 bases. Germline values: CDR1 LNHDA, CDR2 SQIVND (reference sequence). V shed 5 bases, J shed 11 bases, and the junction held 3 bases outside the gene matches. CDR3 size: 12 residues.

V gene TRBV19 combines with J gene TRBJ1-2; 9 bases agree with TRBD1. This CDR3 is 15 amino acids long. The junction had 4 bases not matched to a gene; V was cut back by 3 bases and J by 2 bases. Germline V CDR1 and CDR2: LNHDA, SQIVND (reference sequence). CDR3 DNA: TGTGCCAGTAGTATTAGGGGACAGGGAAACTATGGCTACACCTTC. Its protein is CASSIRGQGNYGYTF.

This clone was recorded only once. The chain links TRBV4-1 to TRBJ2-7, with 11 bases that match TRBD1. With 1 base clipped from V and 3 bases from J, the junction kept 11 bases outside the gene matches. Per germline, CDR1 MGHRA and CDR2 YSYEKL. This CDR3 spans 18 amino acids. The CDR3 region is CASSQGGSTGTGGYEQYF. The CDR3 DNA reads TGCGCCAGCAGCCAAGGAGGGTCAACCGGGACAGGGGGCTACGAGCAGTACTTC.

The chain has TRBV7-9 and TRBJ2-2; 8 bases map to TRBD2. Germline V CDR1 and CDR2: SEHNR, FQNEAQ (reference sequence). This CDR3 region has 18 residues. After removal of 2 bases from V and 1 base from J, the junction contained 9 bases not matched to a gene. CDR3 residues: CASSLRPRLAGNTGELFF. The CDR3 nucleotides read TGTGCCAGCAGCTTACGCCCCCGGCTAGCGGGGAACACCGGGGAGCTGTTTTTT. The entire variable domain, with the rest obtained from reference TRBV7-9 and TRBJ2-2, is as follows: DTGVSQNPRHKITKRGQNVTFRCDPISEHNRLYWYRQTLGQGPEFLTYFQNEAQLEKSRLLSDRFSAERPKGSFSTLEIQRTEQGDSAMYLCASSLRPRLAGNTGELFFGEGSRLTVL.

This chain uses TRBV29-1 with TRBJ2-7, with D perhaps matching TRBD1 (5 bases). Trimming removed 4 bases at V and 2 bases at J, with 9 bases between. Germline V lookup: CDR1 SQVTM, CDR2 ANQGSEA. This CDR3 has 12 residues. The CDR3 spells CSVVREPYEQYF. The CDR3 DNA follows: TGCAGCGTTGTCAGGGAACCCTACGAGCAGTACTTC.

The chain is built from TRBV7-9 and TRBJ1-2; possible D gene TRBD1, 6 bases. Trimming cost V 2 bases and J 0 bases, with 10 bases left between them. The CDR3 length is 15 residues. Germline assignment: CDR1 SEHNR and CDR2 FQNEAQ (reference sequence). The CDR3: CASSLPGTTNYGYTF. CDR3 coding DNA: TGTGCCAGCAGCTTACCCGGGACAACTAACTATGGCTACACCTTC.

Written as DNA, the CDR3 is TGCGCCAGCAGCCTTGCCGGACAGGCGGGGGGAGCTTTCTTT. Its translation is CASSLAGQAGGAFF. This chain links TRBV5-1 with TRBJ1-1; 7 nucleotides agree with TRBD1. The CDR3 covers 14 residues. V trimming: 4 bases; J trimming: 10 bases; junction bases outside the gene matches: 13. CDR1 SGHRS and CDR2 YFSETQ come from the germline V gene.

The gene calls are TRBV7-2 and TRBJ1-3; D is perhaps TRBD1 (6 bases). Germline loops: CDR1 SGHTA, CDR2 FQGNSA. V lost 0 bases and J 8 bases, leaving 11 bases between the germline ends. This CDR3 is 14 amino acids long. The CDR3: CASSLAQGRDTIYF. The CDR3 nucleotides are TGTGCCAGCAGCTTAGCCCAGGGGAGGGACACCATATATTTT. Based on the CDR3 plus reference TRBV7-2 and TRBJ1-3, the full variable domain is GAGVSQSPSNKVTEKGKDVELRCDPISGHTALYWYRQSLGQGLEFLIYFQGNSAPDKSGLPSDRFSAERTGGSVSTLTIQRTQQEDSAVYLCASSLAQGRDTIYFGEGSWLTVV.

This clone showed up just once. CDR3 protein: CASSPGLANDEQYF. CDR3 nucleotides: TGTGCCAGCAGTCCGGGACTAGCGAACGACGAGCAGTACTTC. The V gene is TRBV6-5, the J gene TRBJ2-7, with 10 bases identical to TRBD2. The CDR3 contains 14 residues. Germline loops: CDR1 MNHEY, CDR2 SVGAGI. Germline trimming cut 5 bases from V and 5 bases from J; bases unmatched to any gene: 6.

The chain carries TRBV7-3 and TRBJ2-2, with TRBD1 as a possible D gene (6 bases). CDR1 is SGHTA and CDR2 is FQGTGA in the germline V gene. Trimming took 4 bases from V and 6 from J, leaving 12 bases between them. The CDR3 sequence is 14 residues long. CDR3 protein: CASSSTGTSGELFF. CDR3 nucleotides: TGTGCCAGCAGCTCAACTGGGACATCCGGGGAGCTGTTTTTT.